This TCR beta chain was found in a study of shared clonotypes between healthy human individuals. Study results and limitations: Memory subsets generally showed lower estimated richness than naive subsets.

Naive-designated CD8 cells lacked CD45RO, were positively enriched for CCR7, and omitted terminally differentiated effector memory CD45RA+ cells. Germline loops: CDR1 ENHRY, CDR2 SYGVKD. The CDR3 consists of 14 residues. Trimming stripped 10 bases from V and 2 bases from J, with 16 bases between. Genomic DNA per cell subset filled all wells of several immunoSEQ plates. Method: immunoSEQ multiplex PCR; TCRdb's copy keeps in-frame clones and lacks some. The sample lists more than 500,000 clones; approximately 95% were seen once. This clone was counted a single time. What it binds is unknown. Sequencing was performed on naive CD8+ T cells sorted from blood. This sequence was found in a woman aged 30 to 39 in good health. This chain joins TRBV10-3 and TRBJ2-3; D may be TRBD1 (5 bases). The CDR3: CATWGGALTDTQYF. CDR3 DNA sequence: TGTGCCACCTGGGGCGGAGCCCTCACAGATACGCAGTATTTT.